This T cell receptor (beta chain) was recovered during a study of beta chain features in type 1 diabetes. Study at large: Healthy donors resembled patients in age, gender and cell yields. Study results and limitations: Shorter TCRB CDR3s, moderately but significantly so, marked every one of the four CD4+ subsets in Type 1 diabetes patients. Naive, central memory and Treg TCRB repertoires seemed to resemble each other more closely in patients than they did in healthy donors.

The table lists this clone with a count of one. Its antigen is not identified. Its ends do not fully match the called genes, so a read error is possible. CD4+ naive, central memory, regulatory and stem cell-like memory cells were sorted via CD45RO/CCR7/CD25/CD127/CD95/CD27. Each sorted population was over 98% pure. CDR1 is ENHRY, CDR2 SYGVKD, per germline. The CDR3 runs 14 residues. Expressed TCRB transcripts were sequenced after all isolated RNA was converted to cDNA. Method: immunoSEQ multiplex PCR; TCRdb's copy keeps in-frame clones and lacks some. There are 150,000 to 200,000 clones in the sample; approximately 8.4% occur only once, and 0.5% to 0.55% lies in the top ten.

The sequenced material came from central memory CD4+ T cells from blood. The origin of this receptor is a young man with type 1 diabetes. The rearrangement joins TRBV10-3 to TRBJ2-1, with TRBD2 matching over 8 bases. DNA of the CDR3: TGTGCCAGCAGTCCCGGGGGGGCCCTCAATGAGCAGTTCTTC. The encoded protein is CASSPGGALNEQFF.